The rows below give T cell receptor beta chains drawn from one sample of a study of T cell repertoires in cytomegalovirus infection. TCRdb re-called the reads with MiXCR, one entry per CDR3 protein. Here the sample spans about 230,000 distinct CDR3 sequences, approximately 24% being singletons. The sample taken for sequencing was CD8+ T cells from PBMCs. These receptors were obtained from a human donor in good health (CMV status not recorded). Some clones in this sample may be carry-over from other donors' samples. Each CDR3 is given with its conserved first and last residue. The order of the fields is J gene, V gene, clone size, D gene, CDR3 protein, CDR3 DNA. The D gene is left open where the match is weak. Clone size is stated in some rows and not others, as once, few, many or a class when expanded.

J: TRBJ1-1; V: TRBV7-9; size: many; D: .; CDR3: CASSPRGEAFF; DNA: TGTGCCAGCAGTCCCCGGGGGGAAGCTTTCTTT
J: TRBJ2-1; V: TRBV4-1; size: .; D: .; CDR3: CASSSPARTNEQFF; DNA: TGCGCCAGCAGCTCACCCGCTCGGACCAATGAGCAGTTCTTC
J: TRBJ2-7; V: TRBV30; size: .; D: TRBD2; CDR3: CAGTGGNRAYEQYF; DNA: TGTGCCGGCACCGGGGGGAATAGGGCCTACGAGCAGTACTTC
J: TRBJ2-1; V: TRBV10-3; size: .; D: .; CDR3: CAISQQGEGAGNEQFF; DNA: TGTGCCATCAGCCAACAGGGGGAGGGAGCGGGCAATGAGCAGTTCTTC
J: TRBJ1-1; V: TRBV9; size: few; D: .; CDR3: CASSPHRRDTEAFF; DNA: TGTGCCAGCAGCCCTCACAGGAGGGATACTGAAGCTTTCTTT
J: TRBJ2-7; V: TRBV6-2/TRBV6-3; size: many; D: .; CDR3: CASSYAGITYEQYF; DNA: TGTGCCAGCAGTTACGCGGGGATAACCTACGAGCAGTACTTC
J: TRBJ2-3; V: TRBV12-3/TRBV12-4; size: .; D: TRBD2; CDR3: CGSSNRTSGGAADTQYF; DNA: TGTGGCAGCAGTAACCGGACTAGCGGGGGGGCAGCAGATACGCAGTATTTT
J: TRBJ1-4; V: TRBV13; size: .; D: .; CDR3: CASSLRSELESEKLFF; DNA: TGTGCCAGCAGCTTAAGATCAGAGTTAGAGAGTGAAAAACTGTTTTTT
J: TRBJ2-3; V: TRBV15; size: few; D: .; CDR3: CATSGYGPGDTQYF; DNA: TGTGCCACCAGCGGATACGGACCTGGGGATACGCAGTATTTT
J: TRBJ2-5; V: TRBV2; size: .; D: TRBD2; CDR3: CASSESRLAGKETQYF; DNA: TGTGCCAGCAGTGAGTCTCGGCTAGCGGGGAAAGAGACCCAGTACTTC
J: TRBJ1-1; V: TRBV6-2/TRBV6-3; size: few; D: TRBD1; CDR3: CASSYPVNRGENTEAFF; DNA: TGTGCCAGCAGTTACCCCGTGAACAGGGGGGAGAACACTGAAGCTTTCTTT
J: TRBJ2-1; V: TRBV15; size: .; D: .; CDR3: CATSRAPLDLEQFF; DNA: TGTGCCACCAGCAGAGCACCACTAGATCTTGAGCAGTTCTTC
J: TRBJ2-1; V: TRBV15; size: .; D: .; CDR3: CATSTPPDNEQFF; DNA: TGTGCCACCAGCACACCGCCGGACAATGAGCAGTTCTTC
J: TRBJ2-3; V: TRBV28; size: few; D: TRBD1; CDR3: CASQPQGANLLDTQYF; DNA: TGTGCCAGCCAACCCCAGGGGGCGAATTTGTTAGATACGCAGTATTTT
J: TRBJ2-1; V: TRBV19; size: .; D: .; CDR3: CASSISSGTHSYNEQFF; DNA: TGTGCCAGTAGTATTTCTTCCGGGACACACTCCTACAATGAGCAGTTCTTC
J: TRBJ2-3; V: TRBV7-2; size: many; D: .; CDR3: CASSKPFRTQYF; DNA: TGTGCCAGCAGCAAACCGTTTCGCACGCAGTATTTT
J: TRBJ1-1; V: TRBV2; size: few; D: TRBD1; CDR3: CARNRGGNTEAFF; DNA: TGTGCCAGAAACAGGGGAGGGAACACTGAAGCTTTCTTT
J: TRBJ2-6; V: TRBV7-8; size: many; D: TRBD1; CDR3: CASTTGAGANVLTF; DNA: TGTGCCAGCACTACAGGGGCTGGGGCCAACGTCCTGACTTTC
J: TRBJ2-1; V: TRBV2; size: once; D: TRBD2; CDR3: CASSAWRGASNEQFF; DNA: TGTGCCAGCAGCGCGTGGCGGGGGGCAAGCAATGAGCAGTTCTTC
J: TRBJ2-7; V: TRBV7-2; size: .; D: TRBD1; CDR3: CASSLVGTGGDEQYF; DNA: TGTGCCAGCAGCTTAGTAGGGACAGGGGGGGACGAGCAGTACTTC
J: TRBJ2-3; V: TRBV7-9; size: few; D: TRBD2; CDR3: CASSLAKAGVNTDTQYF; DNA: TGTGCCAGCAGCTTAGCGAAAGCGGGGGTCAACACAGATACGCAGTATTTT
J: TRBJ1-3; V: TRBV25-1; size: many; D: .; CDR3: CASSEVLAGGTIYF; DNA: TGTGCCAGCAGTGAAGTCCTTGCGGGAGGCACCATATATTTT
J: TRBJ2-2; V: TRBV2; size: few; D: .; CDR3: CASSESLVRTNTGELFF; DNA: TGTGCCAGCAGTGAGTCTTTGGTGAGGACGAACACCGGGGAGCTGTTTTTT
J: TRBJ2-7; V: TRBV4-1; size: few; D: .; CDR3: CASSLHLYSYEQYF; DNA: TGCGCCAGCAGCCTCCACCTTTATAGCTACGAGCAGTACTTC
J: TRBJ2-1; V: TRBV20-1; size: .; D: .; CDR3: CSARERGGAPYNEQFF; DNA: TGCAGTGCTAGAGAGAGGGGCGGGGCCCCCTACAATGAGCAGTTCTTC
J: TRBJ2-7; V: TRBV15; size: few; D: .; CDR3: CATSPRAGPATEQYF; DNA: TGTGCCACCAGCCCCCGGGCCGGGCCCGCGACCGAGCAGTACTTC
J: TRBJ2-2; V: TRBV7-9; size: .; D: TRBD2; CDR3: CASTTPGGAGELFF; DNA: TGTGCCAGCACCACCCCGGGAGGAGCCGGGGAGCTGTTTTTT
J: TRBJ2-3; V: TRBV28; size: few; D: .; CDR3: CASSPAGGKADTQYF; DNA: TGTGCCAGCAGCCCAGCGGGTGGGAAGGCAGATACGCAGTATTTT
J: TRBJ2-7; V: TRBV29-1; size: .; D: .; CDR3: CSVDEQGLGYEQYF; DNA: TGCAGCGTTGATGAGCAGGGTCTAGGCTACGAGCAGTACTTC
J: TRBJ2-2; V: TRBV2; size: few; D: .; CDR3: CASRGRELFF; DNA: TGTGCCAGCAGGGGGAGGGAGCTGTTTTTT
J: TRBJ1-1; V: TRBV15; size: .; D: TRBD1; CDR3: CATSGVTGVSTEAFF; DNA: TGTGCCACCAGCGGGGTAACAGGGGTGAGCACTGAAGCTTTCTTT
J: TRBJ1-5; V: TRBV25-1; size: .; D: TRBD1; CDR3: CASRTGVQPQHF; DNA: TGTGCCAGCAGGACAGGGGTTCAGCCCCAGCATTTT
J: TRBJ2-5; V: TRBV7-2; size: medium-sized; D: TRBD2; CDR3: CASSLVRGDQETQYF; DNA: TGTGCCAGCAGCTTAGTGCGGGGGGACCAAGAGACCCAGTACTTC
J: TRBJ2-1; V: TRBV27; size: many; D: TRBD2; CDR3: CASSLSQGLAANEQFF; DNA: TGTGCCAGCAGTTTATCCCAGGGACTAGCGGCAAATGAGCAGTTCTTC
J: TRBJ1-2; V: TRBV29-1; size: few; D: .; CDR3: CSVRDNNNYGYTF; DNA: TGCAGCGTCCGGGACAACAATAACTATGGCTACACCTTC
J: TRBJ2-5; V: TRBV7-8; size: many; D: .; CDR3: CASSRRGSQETQYF; DNA: TGTGCCAGCAGCCGAAGGGGTTCCCAAGAGACCCAGTACTTC
J: TRBJ1-1; V: TRBV11-2; size: .; D: .; CDR3: CASSLERGGTEAFF; DNA: TGTGCCAGCAGCTTAGAACGGGGGGGCACTGAAGCTTTCTTT
J: TRBJ2-3; V: TRBV7-6; size: many; D: .; CDR3: CASSLSDTQYF; DNA: TGTGCCAGCAGCTTATCAGATACGCAGTATTTT
J: TRBJ2-5; V: TRBV2; size: .; D: .; CDR3: CASSVAETQYF; DNA: TGTGCCAGCAGTGTAGCGGAAACCCAGTACTTC
J: TRBJ2-7; V: TRBV2; size: .; D: .; CDR3: CASGGRSYEQYF; DNA: TGTGCCAGCGGTGGGAGGTCCTACGAGCAGTACTTC
J: TRBJ1-1; V: TRBV5-5; size: .; D: .; CDR3: CASSFTDLEGTEAFF; DNA: TGTGCCAGCAGCTTCACGGACCTGGAGGGCACTGAAGCTTTCTTT
J: TRBJ1-1; V: TRBV12-3/TRBV12-4; size: .; D: .; CDR3: CASSLIAGGAEAFF; DNA: TGTGCCAGCAGTTTAATCGCGGGGGGCGCTGAAGCTTTCTTT
J: TRBJ1-6; V: TRBV5-6; size: few; D: .; CDR3: CASSLVIYNSPLHF; DNA: TGTGCCAGCAGCTTGGTGATTTATAATTCACCCCTCCACTTT
J: TRBJ2-4; V: TRBV2; size: .; D: .; CDR3: CASSEGFDAVAKNIQYF; DNA: TGTGCCAGCAGTGAAGGATTTGACGCCGTAGCCAAAAACATTCAGTACTTC
J: TRBJ2-7; V: TRBV7-9; size: .; D: TRBD2; CDR3: CASSPGGASEQYF; DNA: TGTGCCAGCAGCCCCGGGGGGGCCTCCGAGCAGTACTTC
J: TRBJ2-7; V: TRBV28; size: .; D: TRBD1; CDR3: CATRRQGADEQYF; DNA: TGTGCCACCAGGAGACAGGGGGCTGACGAGCAGTACTTC
J: TRBJ2-7; V: TRBV28; size: many; D: .; CDR3: CASSFMLQSSYEQYF; DNA: TGTGCCAGCAGTTTTATGCTACAGAGCTCCTACGAGCAGTACTTC
J: TRBJ2-1; V: TRBV12-3/TRBV12-4; size: many; D: .; CDR3: CASSLYGGQTYNEQFF; DNA: TGTGCCAGCAGTTTATACGGGGGGCAAACCTACAATGAGCAGTTCTTC